This T cell receptor (beta chain) was sequenced for a study of T cell repertoires in cytomegalovirus infection. Study-level information: Evidence of both CMV infection and a matching HLA type came from public TCR beta signatures.

J lost 8 bases, V lost 6 bases, and 7 bases had no gene match. There are 14 residues in the CDR3. Regarding the study as a whole: The ex vivo response was dominated by HLA-C-restricted CMV-specific TCR beta clonotypes. Individuals carrying CMV plus the relevant HLA were identified by cumulative frequency of public TCR beta families.

Turning to this clonotype: What it binds is unknown.

TCRdb reprocessed the reads via MiXCR and lists one record per CDR3 protein. The repertoire holds around 630,000 distinct CDR3 sequences, with less than 25% as singletons. J is TRBJ1-2 and V is TRBV12-3 or TRBV12-4; 12 bases fit TRBD1. The origin of this receptor is a human donor in good health (CMV status not recorded). Some clones in this sample may be carry-over from other donors' samples. The specimen was CD8+ T cells from PBMCs. The CDR3 DNA reads as TGTGCCAGCAGCCGGGGACAGGGGGCGCTGGGCTACACCTTC. Translating gives CASSRGQGALGYTF.